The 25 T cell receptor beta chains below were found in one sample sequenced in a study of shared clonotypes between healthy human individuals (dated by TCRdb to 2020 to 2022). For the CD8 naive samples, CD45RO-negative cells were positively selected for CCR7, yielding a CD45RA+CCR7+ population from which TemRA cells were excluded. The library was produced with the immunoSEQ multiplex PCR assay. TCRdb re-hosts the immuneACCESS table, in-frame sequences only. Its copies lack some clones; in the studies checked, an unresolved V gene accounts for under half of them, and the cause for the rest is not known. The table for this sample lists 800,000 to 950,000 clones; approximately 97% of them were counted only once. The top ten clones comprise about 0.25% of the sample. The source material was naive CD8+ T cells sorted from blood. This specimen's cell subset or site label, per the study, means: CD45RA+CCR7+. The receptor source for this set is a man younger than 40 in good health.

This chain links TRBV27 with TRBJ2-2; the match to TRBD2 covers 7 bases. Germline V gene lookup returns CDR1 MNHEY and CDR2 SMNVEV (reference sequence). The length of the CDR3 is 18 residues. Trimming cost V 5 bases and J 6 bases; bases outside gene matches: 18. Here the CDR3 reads CASSPFGGIGGSAGELFF. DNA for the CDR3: TGTGCCAGCAGTCCCTTCGGGGGGATTGGCGGGAGCGCCGGGGAGCTGTTTTTT.

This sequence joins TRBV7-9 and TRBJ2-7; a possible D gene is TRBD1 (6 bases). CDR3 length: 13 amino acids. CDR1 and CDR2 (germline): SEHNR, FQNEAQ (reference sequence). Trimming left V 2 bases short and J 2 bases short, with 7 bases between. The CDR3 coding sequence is TGTGCCAGCAGCTTACCAGGGGCCTACGAGCAGTACTTC. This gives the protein CASSLPGAYEQYF. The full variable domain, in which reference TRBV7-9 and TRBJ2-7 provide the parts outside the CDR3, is DTGVSQNPRHKITKRGQNVTFRCDPISEHNRLYWYRQTLGQGPEFLTYFQNEAQLEKSRLLSDRFSAERPKGSFSTLEIQRTEQGDSAMYLCASSLPGAYEQYFGPGTRLTVT.

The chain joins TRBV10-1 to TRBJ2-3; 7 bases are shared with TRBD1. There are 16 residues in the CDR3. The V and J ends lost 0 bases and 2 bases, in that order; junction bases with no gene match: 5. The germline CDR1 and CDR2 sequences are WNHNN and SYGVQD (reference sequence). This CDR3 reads CASSESTGYNTDTQYF. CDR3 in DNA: TGCGCCAGCAGTGAGTCGACAGGGTACAACACAGATACGCAGTATTTT.

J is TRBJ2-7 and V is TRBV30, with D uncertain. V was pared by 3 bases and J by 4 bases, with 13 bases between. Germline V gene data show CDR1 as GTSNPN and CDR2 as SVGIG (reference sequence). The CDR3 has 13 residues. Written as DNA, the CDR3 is TGTGCCTGGAGCGAGGACCCCCGGTACGAGCAGTACTTC. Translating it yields CAWSEDPRYEQYF.

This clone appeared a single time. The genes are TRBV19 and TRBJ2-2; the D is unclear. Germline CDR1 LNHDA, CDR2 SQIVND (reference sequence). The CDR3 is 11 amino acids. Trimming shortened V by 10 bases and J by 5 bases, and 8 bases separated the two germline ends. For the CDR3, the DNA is TGTGCCACAGGATTTACCGGGGAGCTGTTTTTT. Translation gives CATGFTGELFF.

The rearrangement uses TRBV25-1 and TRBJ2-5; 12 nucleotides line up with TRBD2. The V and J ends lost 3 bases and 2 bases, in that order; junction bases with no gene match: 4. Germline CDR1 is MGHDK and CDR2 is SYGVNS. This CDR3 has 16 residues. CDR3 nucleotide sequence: TGTGCCAGCAGTGAGACTAGCGGGAGCCATCAAGAGACCCAGTACTTC. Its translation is CASSETSGSHQETQYF.

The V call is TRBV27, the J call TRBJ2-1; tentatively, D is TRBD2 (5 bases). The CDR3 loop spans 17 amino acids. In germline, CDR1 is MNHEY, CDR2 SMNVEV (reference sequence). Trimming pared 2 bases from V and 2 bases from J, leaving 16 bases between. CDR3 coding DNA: TGTGCCAGCAGTTTAACCGTTAGCGCAACTCCCTACAATGAGCAGTTCTTC. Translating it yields CASSLTVSATPYNEQFF.

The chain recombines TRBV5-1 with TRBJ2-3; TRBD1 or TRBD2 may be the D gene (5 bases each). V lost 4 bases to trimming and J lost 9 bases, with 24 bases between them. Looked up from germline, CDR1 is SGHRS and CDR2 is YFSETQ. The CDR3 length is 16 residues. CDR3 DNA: TGCGCCAGCAGCCCATCCGGGACGGACCCACTCCGGACGCAGTATTTT. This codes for CASSPSGTDPLRTQYF.

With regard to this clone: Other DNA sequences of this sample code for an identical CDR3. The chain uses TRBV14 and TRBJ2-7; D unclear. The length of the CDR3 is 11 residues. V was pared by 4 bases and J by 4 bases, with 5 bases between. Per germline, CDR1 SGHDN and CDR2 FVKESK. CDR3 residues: CASSLSYEQYF. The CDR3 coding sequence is TGTGCCAGCAGCCTTTCTTACGAGCAGTACTTC.

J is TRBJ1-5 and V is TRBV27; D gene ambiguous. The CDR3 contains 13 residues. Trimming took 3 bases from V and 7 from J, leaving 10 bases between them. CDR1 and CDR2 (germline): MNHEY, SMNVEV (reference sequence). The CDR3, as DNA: TGTGCCAGCAGTTTCTCCTCCGACCAGCCCCAGCATTTT. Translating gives CASSFSSDQPQHF.

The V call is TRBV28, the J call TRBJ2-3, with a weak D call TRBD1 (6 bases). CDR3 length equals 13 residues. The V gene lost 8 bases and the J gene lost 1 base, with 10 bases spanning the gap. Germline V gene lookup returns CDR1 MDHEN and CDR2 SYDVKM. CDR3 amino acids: CASQDRRTDTQYF. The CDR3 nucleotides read TGTGCCAGCCAGGACAGACGCACAGATACGCAGTATTTT.

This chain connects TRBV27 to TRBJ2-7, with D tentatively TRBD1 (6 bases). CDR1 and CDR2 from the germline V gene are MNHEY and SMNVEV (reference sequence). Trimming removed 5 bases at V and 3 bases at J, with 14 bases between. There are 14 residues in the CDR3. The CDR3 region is CASSPLTGYYEQYF. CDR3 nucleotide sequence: TGTGCCAGCAGTCCCTTGACAGGCTACTACGAGCAGTACTTC.

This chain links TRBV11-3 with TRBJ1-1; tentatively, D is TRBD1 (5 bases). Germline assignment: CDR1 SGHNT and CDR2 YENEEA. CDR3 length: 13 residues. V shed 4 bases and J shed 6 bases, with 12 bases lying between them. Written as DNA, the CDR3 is TGTGCCAGCAGCTCCCTCGGGGCGCCTGAAGCTTTCTTT. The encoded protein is CASSSLGAPEAFF.

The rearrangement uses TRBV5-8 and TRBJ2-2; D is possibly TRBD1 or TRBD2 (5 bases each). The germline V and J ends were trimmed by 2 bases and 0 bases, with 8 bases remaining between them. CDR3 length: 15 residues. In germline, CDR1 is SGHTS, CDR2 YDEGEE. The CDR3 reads CASSFGTTNTGELFF. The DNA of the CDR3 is TGTGCCAGCAGCTTCGGGACGACGAACACCGGGGAGCTGTTTTTT. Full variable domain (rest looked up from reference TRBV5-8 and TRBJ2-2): EAGVTQSPTHLIKTRGQQATLRCSPISGHTSVYWYQQALGLGLQFLLWYDEGEERNRGNFPPRFSGRQFPNYSSELNVNALELEDSALYLCASSFGTTNTGELFFGEGSRLTVL.

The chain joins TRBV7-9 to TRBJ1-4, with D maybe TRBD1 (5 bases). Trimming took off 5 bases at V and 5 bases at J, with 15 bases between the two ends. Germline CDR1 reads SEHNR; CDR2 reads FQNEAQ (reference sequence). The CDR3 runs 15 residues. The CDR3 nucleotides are TGTGCCAGCAGCGTGCAGGGTAGGGGCAATGAAAAACTGTTTTTT. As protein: CASSVQGRGNEKLFF.

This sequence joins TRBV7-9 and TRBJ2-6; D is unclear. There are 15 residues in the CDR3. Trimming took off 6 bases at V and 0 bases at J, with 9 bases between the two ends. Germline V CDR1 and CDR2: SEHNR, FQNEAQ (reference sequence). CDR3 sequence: CASSPPISGANVLTF. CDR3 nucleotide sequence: TGTGCCAGCAGTCCACCCATCTCTGGGGCCAACGTCCTGACTTTC.

The CDR3 loop reads CASSVAARGTRNTGELFF. CDR3 in DNA: TGTGCCAGCAGCGTAGCCGCAAGGGGGACAAGGAACACCGGGGAGCTGTTTTTT. The V gene is TRBV9, the J gene TRBJ2-2; a possible D gene is TRBD1 (6 bases). Germline V gene data show CDR1 as SGDLS and CDR2 as YYNGEE. The length of the CDR3 is 18 residues. V lost 0 bases and J 1 base, leaving 16 bases between the germline ends. Combining the CDR3 with reference TRBV9 and TRBJ2-2 gives the whole variable domain DSGVTQTPKHLITATGQRVTLRCSPRSGDLSVYWYQQSLDQGLQFLIQYYNGEERAKGNILERFSAQQFPDLHSELNLSSLELGDSALYFCASSVAARGTRNTGELFFGEGSRLTVL.

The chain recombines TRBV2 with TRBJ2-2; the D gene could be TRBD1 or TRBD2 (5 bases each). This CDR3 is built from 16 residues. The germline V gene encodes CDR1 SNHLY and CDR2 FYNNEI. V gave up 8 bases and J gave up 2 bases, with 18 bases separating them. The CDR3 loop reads CASGGSSGANTGELFF. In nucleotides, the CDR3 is TGTGCCAGCGGGGGAAGCAGCGGAGCAAACACCGGGGAGCTGTTTTTT.

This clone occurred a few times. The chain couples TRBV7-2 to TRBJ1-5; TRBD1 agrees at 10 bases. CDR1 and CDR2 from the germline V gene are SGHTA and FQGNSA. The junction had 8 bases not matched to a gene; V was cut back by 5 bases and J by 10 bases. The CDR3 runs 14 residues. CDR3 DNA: TGTGCCAGCAGCACCAGACAGGGGGCCCAACCCCAGCATTTT. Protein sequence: CASSTRQGAQPQHF.

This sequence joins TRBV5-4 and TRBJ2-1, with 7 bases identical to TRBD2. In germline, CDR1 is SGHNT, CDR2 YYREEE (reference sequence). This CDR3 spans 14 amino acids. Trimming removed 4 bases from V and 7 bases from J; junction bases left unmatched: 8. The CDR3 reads CASSEGGSRNEQFF. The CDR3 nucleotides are TGTGCCAGCAGCGAAGGCGGGAGTCGGAATGAGCAGTTCTTC.

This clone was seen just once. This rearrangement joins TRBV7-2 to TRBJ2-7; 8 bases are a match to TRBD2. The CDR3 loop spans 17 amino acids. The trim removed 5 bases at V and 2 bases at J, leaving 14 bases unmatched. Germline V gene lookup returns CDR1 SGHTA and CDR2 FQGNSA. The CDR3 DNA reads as TGTGCCAGCAGCAGACGATTAATTAGAGCGGGAGCCTACGAGCAGTACTTC. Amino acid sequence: CASSRRLIRAGAYEQYF.

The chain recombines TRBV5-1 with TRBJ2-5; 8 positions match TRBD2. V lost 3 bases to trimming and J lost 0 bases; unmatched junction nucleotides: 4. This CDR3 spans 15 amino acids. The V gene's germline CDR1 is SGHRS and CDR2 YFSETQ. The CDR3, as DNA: TGCGCCAGCAGCTCACCGGGACTAGACCAAGAGACCCAGTACTTC. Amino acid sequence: CASSSPGLDQETQYF.

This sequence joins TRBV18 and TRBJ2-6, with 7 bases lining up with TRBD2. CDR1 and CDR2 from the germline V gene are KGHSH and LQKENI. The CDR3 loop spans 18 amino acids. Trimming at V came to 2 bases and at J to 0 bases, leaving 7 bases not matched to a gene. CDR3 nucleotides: TGTGCCAGCTCACCAAGCGGGGCGACAATCTCTGGGGCCAACGTCCTGACTTTC. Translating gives CASSPSGATISGANVLTF.

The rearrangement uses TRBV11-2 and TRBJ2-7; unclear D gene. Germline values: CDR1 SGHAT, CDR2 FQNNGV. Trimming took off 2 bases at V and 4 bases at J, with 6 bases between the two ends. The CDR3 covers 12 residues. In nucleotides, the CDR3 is TGTGCCAGCAGCTTAAAATGGTACGAGCAGTACTTC. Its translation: CASSLKWYEQYF.

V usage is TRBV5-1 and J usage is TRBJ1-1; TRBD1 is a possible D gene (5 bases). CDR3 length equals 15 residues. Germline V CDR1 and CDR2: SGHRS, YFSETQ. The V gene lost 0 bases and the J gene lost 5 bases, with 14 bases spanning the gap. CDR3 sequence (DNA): TGCGCCAGCAGCTTGGGCAGGGTCGTAGGGACTGAAGCTTTCTTT. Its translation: CASSLGRVVGTEAFF. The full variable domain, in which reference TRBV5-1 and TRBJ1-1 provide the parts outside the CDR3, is KAGVTQTPRYLIKTRGQQVTLSCSPISGHRSVSWYQQTPGQGLQFLFEYFSETQRNKGNFPGRFSGRQFSNSRSEMNVSTLELGDSALYLCASSLGRVVGTEAFFGQGTRLTVV.